The 25 T cell receptor beta chains below come from one sample, sequenced in a study of blood T cell repertoires in COVID-19. Generated by immunoSEQ multiplex PCR, the TCRdb table keeps only in-frame clones and is missing some. The repertoire holds 70,000 to 90,000 clones, with 75% to 95% as singletons. The sequenced sample consisted of peripheral blood. The origin of the receptors is a human donor in a cohort sampled during active COVID-19.

This clone was seen at least ten times. The rearrangement links TRBV5-1 to TRBJ1-2; D might be TRBD1 (5 bases). This CDR3 comprises 13 residues. V lost 2 bases and J lost 4, with 9 bases in between. Germline CDR1 reads SGHRS; CDR2 reads YFSETQ. The CDR3 protein is CASSLQESYGYTF. The DNA for the CDR3 is TGCGCCAGCAGCTTACAGGAGTCCTATGGCTACACCTTC.

The rearrangement joins TRBV3-1 (or the pseudogene TRBV3-2) to TRBJ2-3; 7 bases are a match to TRBD2. Germline CDR1 is LGHDT and CDR2 is YNNKEL (reference sequence). V dropped 1 base and J dropped 6; count of bases not matched to a gene: 10. The CDR3 consists of 16 residues. CDR3 DNA: TGTGCCAGCAGCCAAGGTTTCAGCGGGGCAGGGGATACGCAGTATTTT. Translated: CASSQGFSGAGDTQYF.

The chain joins TRBV6-5 to TRBJ1-5; 9 bases are shared with TRBD1. The CDR3 is 15 residues long. Germline V gene data show CDR1 as MNHEY and CDR2 as SVGAGI. J gave up 4 bases and V 2 bases, and 3 bases lay outside the gene matches. DNA of the CDR3: TGTGCCAGCAGTTACACCGGGACAGGGAATCAGCCCCAGCATTTT. It codes for CASSYTGTGNQPQHF.

This chain uses TRBV15 with TRBJ2-2; D might be TRBD2 (5 bases). The CDR3 consists of 14 residues. The V gene lost 0 bases and the J gene lost 6 bases, with 8 bases spanning the gap. Germline V lookup: CDR1 LNHNV, CDR2 YYDKDF (reference sequence). DNA of the CDR3: TGTGCCACCAGCAGAGATTCACTAGCCGGGGAGCTGTTTTTT. Amino acids: CATSRDSLAGELFF.

The rearrangement links TRBV7-9 to TRBJ2-6; TRBD1 matches 7 bases. Germline lookup yields CDR1 SEHNR and CDR2 FQNEAQ (reference sequence). The CDR3 consists of 19 residues. V dropped 5 bases and J dropped 0; count of bases not matched to a gene: 13. CDR3 DNA sequence: TGTGCCAGCAGCCTATCTGGGTGGACAGGTAGCTCTGGGGCCAACGTCCTGACTTTC. Its protein is CASSLSGWTGSSGANVLTF.

The chain joins TRBV6-4 to TRBJ2-3; 8 nucleotides align to TRBD2. Trimming removed 5 bases from V and 5 bases from J; junction bases left unmatched: 6. This CDR3 is 14 amino acids long. Germline CDR1 reads MRHNA; CDR2 reads SNTAGT. This chain's CDR3 is CASSRPGGQDTQYF. In DNA form, the CDR3 reads TGTGCCAGCAGTAGACCGGGAGGGCAAGATACGCAGTATTTT.

This clone was seen only once. This rearrangement joins TRBV18 to TRBJ1-5; D may be TRBD1 (6 bases). The V gene lost 1 base and the J gene lost 4 bases, with 17 bases spanning the gap. The CDR3 has 17 amino acids. Germline V gene lookup returns CDR1 KGHSH and CDR2 LQKENI. CDR3 bases: TGTGCCAGCTCACCACAAATCGGACAGCTTTATAATCAGCCCCAGCATTTT. The encoded protein is CASSPQIGQLYNQPQHF.

The chain employs TRBV19 and TRBJ1-1; D gene uncertain. V gave up 5 bases and J gave up 3 bases, with 13 bases separating them. Germline-derived CDR1 and CDR2 are LNHDA and SQIVND (reference sequence). The CDR3 is 14 residues long. In DNA form, the CDR3 reads TGTGCCAGTAGTTCTGGACTCCGGCACACTGAAGCTTTCTTT. Its protein is CASSSGLRHTEAFF.

The chain combines TRBV7-2 with TRBJ2-1, with 9 bases identical to TRBD2. The CDR3 has 18 amino acids. The junction had 9 bases not matched to a gene; V was cut back by 1 base and J by 2 bases. CDR1 is SGHTA, CDR2 FQGNSA, per germline. The CDR3 sequence: CASSLGAGAGGPYNEQFF. CDR3 DNA sequence: TGTGCCAGCAGCTTAGGAGCAGGAGCGGGGGGCCCCTACAATGAGCAGTTCTTC.

This sequence joins TRBV6-6 and TRBJ2-7; perhaps TRBD1 as D (7 bases). With 5 bases removed from V and 3 bases from J, the gap between germline ends came to 11 bases. The germline gives CDR1 MNHNY, CDR2 SVGAGI (reference sequence). The CDR3 spans 13 residues. The CDR3 DNA reads TGTGCCAGCAGTGCGGGACAGCACTACGAGCAGTACTTC. It translates to CASSAGQHYEQYF.

V gene TRBV9 combines with J gene TRBJ2-7; 7 bases fit TRBD2. The germline V gene has CDR1 SGDLS and CDR2 YYNGEE. The ends lost 2 bases at V and 2 bases at J; junction bases unmatched: 1. This CDR3 is 13 amino acids long. This CDR3 reads CASSVAGAYEQYF. The CDR3 DNA is TGTGCCAGCAGCGTCGCGGGGGCCTACGAGCAGTACTTC.

V is TRBV2 and J is TRBJ2-6, with a weak D call TRBD2 (7 bases). CDR1 SNHLY and CDR2 FYNNEI come from the germline V gene. This CDR3 spans 17 amino acids. Trimming took 3 bases from V and 2 from J, leaving 14 bases between them. The CDR3 spells CASSDLQGGAGANVLTF. The CDR3 region has the DNA TGTGCCAGCAGTGACCTACAGGGAGGGGCTGGGGCCAACGTCCTGACTTTC.

V usage is TRBV18 and J usage is TRBJ1-2; possible D gene TRBD1, 5 bases. The CDR3 has 15 residues. V dropped 3 bases and J dropped 0 bases, with 11 bases sitting between them. The germline CDR1 and CDR2 sequences are KGHSH and LQKENI. In DNA, the CDR3 is TGTGCCAGCTCACCCCTACAGGCCACTAACTATGGCTACACCTTC. Protein sequence: CASSPLQATNYGYTF. The whole variable domain, filled in from reference TRBV18 and TRBJ1-2, reads NAGVMQNPRHLVRRRGQEARLRCSPMKGHSHVYWYRQLPEEGLKFMVYLQKENIIDESGMPKERFSAEFPKEGPSILRIQQVVRGDSAAYFCASSPLQATNYGYTFGSGTRLTVV.

V is TRBV18 and J is TRBJ1-2, with D unclear. CDR3 size: 14 residues. Germline values: CDR1 KGHSH, CDR2 LQKENI. Trimming left V 3 bases short and J 1 base short, with 9 bases between. CDR3 in DNA: TGTGCCAGCTCACCCTCAAGCGATAACTATGGCTACACCTTC. Translating it yields CASSPSSDNYGYTF.

V and J are TRBV9 and TRBJ2-2; maybe TRBD2 (5 bases). The germline V gene encodes CDR1 SGDLS and CDR2 YYNGEE. V lost 2 bases and J lost 3, with 17 bases in between. This CDR3 region has 17 residues. DNA of the CDR3: TGTGCCAGCAGCGTCCAGACTAAAAACCCCGACACCGGGGAGCTGTTTTTT. Protein sequence: CASSVQTKNPDTGELFF.

V usage is TRBV19 and J usage is TRBJ2-3; 13 nucleotides agree with TRBD2. Germline V gives CDR1 LNHDA, CDR2 SQIVND (reference sequence). This CDR3 contains 16 residues. J gave up 2 bases and V 4 bases, and 3 bases lay outside the gene matches. The CDR3 is CASSRGLAGVTDTQYF. The CDR3 DNA reads as TGTGCCAGTAGTAGAGGACTAGCGGGGGTCACAGATACGCAGTATTTT.

The chain recombines TRBV3-1 (or the pseudogene TRBV3-2) with TRBJ2-3; D might be TRBD1 (5 bases). V was pared by 1 base and J by 4 bases, with 6 bases between. The CDR3 runs to 13 residues. The germline V gene encodes CDR1 LGHDT and CDR2 YNNKEL (reference sequence). The CDR3 loop is CASSQVGADTQYF. The CDR3 DNA sequence: TGTGCCAGCAGCCAAGTAGGGGCAGATACGCAGTATTTT.

The chain has TRBV27 and TRBJ2-1, with TRBD1 matching over 10 bases. V shed 5 bases and J 4 bases; nucleotides not matched to a gene: 8. The CDR3 runs 16 residues. Germline V CDR1 and CDR2: MNHEY, SMNVEV (reference sequence). CDR3 protein: CASSPADRGPYNEQFF. CDR3 nucleotides: TGTGCCAGCAGTCCTGCCGACAGGGGGCCGTACAATGAGCAGTTCTTC.

This chain connects TRBV4-1 to TRBJ2-5; the D gene is possibly TRBD1 (5 bases). Per the germline V gene, CDR1 is MGHRA and CDR2 is YSYEKL. Trimming shortened V by 0 bases and J by 11 bases, and 16 bases separated the two germline ends. This CDR3 comprises 14 residues. The CDR3 here is CASSQDRQTFVQYF. DNA for the CDR3: TGCGCCAGCAGCCAAGATCGACAGACTTTTGTTCAGTACTTC.

The V call is TRBV7-2, the J call TRBJ2-2, with D maybe TRBD1 (6 bases). This CDR3 is built from 15 residues. The V end lost 2 bases, the J end lost 2 bases, and 9 bases lay between the germline ends. CDR1 and CDR2 (germline): SGHTA, FQGNSA. The CDR3 loop reads CASSLWTANTGELFF. DNA for the CDR3: TGTGCCAGCAGCTTATGGACAGCAAACACCGGGGAGCTGTTTTTT.

The gene calls are TRBV5-6 and TRBJ2-3; 12 nucleotides align to TRBD2. The CDR3 covers 17 residues. CDR1 is SGHDT, CDR2 YYEEEE, per germline. Germline trimming cut 4 bases from V and 3 bases from J; bases unmatched to any gene: 9. CDR3 in amino acids: CASSLLTSGGPTDTQYF. The CDR3 region has the DNA TGTGCCAGCAGCCTTCTGACTAGCGGGGGTCCTACAGATACGCAGTATTTT. The whole variable domain, filled in from reference TRBV5-6 and TRBJ2-3, reads DAGVTQSPTHLIKTRGQQVTLRCSPKSGHDTVSWYQQALGQGPQFIFQYYEEEERQRGNFPDRFSGHQFPNYSSELNVNALLLGDSALYLCASSLLTSGGPTDTQYFGPGTRLTVL.

The V and J genes are TRBV6-5 and TRBJ1-4; 7 positions match TRBD1. V lost 6 bases to trimming and J lost 8 bases; unmatched junction nucleotides: 9. Germline loops: CDR1 MNHEY, CDR2 SVGAGI. This CDR3 spans 14 amino acids. The CDR3 loop reads CASRQDTGEEKLFF. CDR3 bases: TGTGCCAGCAGGCAAGATACAGGGGAGGAAAAACTGTTTTTT.

The sample holds one count of this clone. The gene calls are TRBV4-3 and TRBJ2-3; D is unresolved. Germline values: CDR1 LGHNA, CDR2 YSLEER. Trimming left V 0 bases short and J 3 bases short, with 10 bases between. The CDR3 has 15 residues. CDR3 nucleotide sequence: TGCGCCAGCAGCCAAGATCCCCTTATAACAGATACGCAGTATTTT. As protein: CASSQDPLITDTQYF.

V usage is TRBV6-2 or TRBV6-3 and J usage is TRBJ1-1; 8 bases agree with TRBD1. CDR1 is MNHEY, CDR2 SVGEGT, per germline. V shed 1 base, J shed 3 bases, and the junction held 4 bases outside the gene matches. The CDR3 is 15 residues long. The CDR3 DNA reads as TGTGCCAGCAGTTACTGGCAGGGGGCCCACACTGAAGCTTTCTTT. Its protein product is CASSYWQGAHTEAFF.

The chain has TRBV10-3 and TRBJ1-5; 7 bases align to TRBD1. In germline, CDR1 is ENHRY, CDR2 SYGVKD. CDR3 length: 13 amino acids. The V and J ends lost 10 bases and 7 bases, in that order; junction bases with no gene match: 10. The CDR3 DNA is TGTGCCACGGGCGACAGGGTTCGACAGCCCCAGCATTTT. Translating it yields CATGDRVRQPQHF.